The 3 T cell receptor beta chains reported below all come from one sample, sequenced in a study of blood T cell repertoires in COVID-19. Data came from immunoSEQ multiplex PCR; TCRdb stores just in-frame clones and leaves some out. This sample has approximately 220,000 clones; just over 85% occur once, and the top ten carry less than 4.5%. The sample comprised PBMCs or T cells enriched from blood (not recorded which). All receptors come from a woman aged 40-49 years with acute COVID-19.

The chain carries TRBV9 and TRBJ1-4, with TRBD1 identical over 8 bases. Trimming cost V 3 bases and J 6 bases; bases outside gene matches: 7. The CDR3 is 15 amino acids. From germline, CDR1 is SGDLS and CDR2 YYNGEE. CDR3 bases: TGTGCCAGCAGCGATGGGACAGGTCGACATGAAAAACTGTTTTTT. As protein: CASSDGTGRHEKLFF. Based on the CDR3 plus reference TRBV9 and TRBJ1-4, the full variable domain is DSGVTQTPKHLITATGQRVTLRCSPRSGDLSVYWYQQSLDQGLQFLIQYYNGEERAKGNILERFSAQQFPDLHSELNLSSLELGDSALYFCASSDGTGRHEKLFFGSGTQLSVL.

This clone has only one observation. J is TRBJ1-2 and V is TRBV5-6; 8 bases match TRBD1. Germline CDR1 and CDR2: SGHDT and YYEEEE. The CDR3 runs to 12 residues. Unmatched junction bases numbered 7, after V lost 5 bases and J lost 10 bases. The CDR3 sequence: CASRMDRVYYTF. CDR3 nucleotides: TGTGCCAGCAGGATGGACAGGGTCTACTACACCTTC.

V usage is TRBV6-2 or TRBV6-3 and J usage is TRBJ2-5; TRBD2 aligns across 13 bases. Germline CDR1 MNHEY, CDR2 SVGEGT. With 4 bases clipped from V and 2 bases from J, the junction kept 10 bases outside the gene matches. The CDR3 loop spans 18 amino acids. The CDR3, as DNA: TGTGCCAGCAGTTCCCCCCTCCGACTAGCGGGGGGACAAGAGACCCAGTACTTC. Protein product: CASSSPLRLAGGQETQYF.